A single sample gave rise to the 25 T cell receptor beta chains below, sequenced in a study of OX40 agonist ivuxolimab in advanced cancers. Generated by immunoSEQ multiplex PCR, the TCRdb table keeps only in-frame clones and is missing some. Seen here are fewer than 90,000 clones, about 85% observed once, and the top ten hold roughly 3.1%. The sequences come from CD4+ or CD8+ T cells sorted from blood, collected in a trial of the OX40 agonist ivuxolimab. These receptors all come from an adult with an advanced solid tumor such as melanoma, head and neck, liver or kidney cancer.

There are a few counts of this clone. The chain couples TRBV4-2 to TRBJ2-6, with a possible D match to TRBD1 (5 bases). CDR1 is LGHNA, CDR2 YNFKEQ, per germline. This CDR3 has 18 residues. V was clipped by 0 bases and J by 1 base, with 13 bases between them. CDR3 in amino acids: CASSQEWGQRSGANVLTF. The CDR3 nucleotides read TGTGCCAGCAGCCAAGAATGGGGCCAGCGATCTGGGGCCAACGTCCTGACTTTC.

This chain connects TRBV4-2 to TRBJ2-3; D may be TRBD2 (6 bases). Germline V gene lookup returns CDR1 LGHNA and CDR2 YNFKEQ. The CDR3 extends over 15 amino acids. Trimming removed 5 bases at V and 5 bases at J, with 17 bases between. The CDR3 loop reads CASSWTTSGGDTQYF. CDR3 coding DNA: TGTGCCAGCAGCTGGACTACCTCCGGAGGAGATACGCAGTATTTT.

CDR3 in amino acids: CASSYLPDRTYEQYF. CDR3 nucleotides: TGTGCCAGCAGTTACTTACCGGACAGGACCTACGAGCAGTACTTC. J is TRBJ2-7 and V is TRBV6-6; 7 nucleotides match TRBD1. This CDR3 spans 15 amino acids. The ends lost 1 base at V and 2 bases at J; junction bases unmatched: 5. Germline values: CDR1 MNHNY, CDR2 SVGAGI (reference sequence).

The chain uses TRBV6-1 and TRBJ2-7; possible D gene TRBD2, 5 bases. Germline V lookup: CDR1 MNHNS, CDR2 SASEGT. Trimming took 3 bases from V and 11 from J, leaving 11 bases between them. This CDR3 is built from 11 residues. As DNA, the CDR3 is TGTGCCAGCAGTGACAGACTACTTGAGTACTTC. It encodes CASSDRLLEYF.

The genes are TRBV7-3 and TRBJ2-5; 8 nucleotides match TRBD1. The CDR3 sequence is 13 residues long. V shed 5 bases and J 5 bases; nucleotides not matched to a gene: 4. Germline V CDR1 and CDR2: SGHTA, FQGTGA. The CDR3 loop is CASSQGAGETQYF. CDR3 bases: TGTGCCAGCAGCCAGGGGGCAGGGGAGACCCAGTACTTC.

This chain connects TRBV10-3 to TRBJ1-1; D perhaps matches TRBD1 (6 bases). Germline loops: CDR1 ENHRY, CDR2 SYGVKD. Trimming shortened V by 4 bases and J by 5 bases, and 11 bases separated the two germline ends. This CDR3 is built from 13 residues. CDR3 sequence: CAISGDQGTEAFF. CDR3 nucleotides: TGTGCCATCAGTGGGGATCAGGGGACTGAAGCTTTCTTT.

The chain links TRBV29-1 to TRBJ2-4; unclear D gene. The V gene lost 6 bases and the J gene lost 1 base, with 10 bases spanning the gap. The CDR3 has 13 amino acids. In germline, CDR1 is SQVTM, CDR2 ANQGSEA. The CDR3 bases are TGCAGCGTGACCTTCACCGCCAAAAACATTCAGTACTTC. As protein: CSVTFTAKNIQYF.

V is TRBV27 and J is TRBJ2-1, with a possible D match to TRBD1 (6 bases). Germline V lookup: CDR1 MNHEY, CDR2 SMNVEV (reference sequence). V was shortened by 6 bases and J by 3 bases, with 24 bases between the two germline ends. The CDR3 spans 18 residues. CDR3 nucleotides: TGTGCCAGCAGAACATTTACTCAACAGGGAGTGCGCTACAATGAGCAGTTCTTC. As protein: CASRTFTQQGVRYNEQFF.

The chain employs TRBV5-6 and TRBJ2-2, with 8 bases fitting TRBD2. From germline, CDR1 is SGHDT and CDR2 YYEEEE. After removal of 0 bases from V and 6 bases from J, the junction contained 4 bases not matched to a gene. The CDR3 contains 15 residues. The CDR3 DNA follows: TGTGCCAGCAGCTTGGGTGCGGGGGGAGCCGGGGAGCTGTTTTTT. It translates to CASSLGAGGAGELFF.

The chain is built from TRBV19 and TRBJ1-4; the D is unclear. The CDR3 totals 15 residues. V lost 4 bases, J lost 5 bases, and 14 bases lay in between. The germline gives CDR1 LNHDA, CDR2 SQIVND (reference sequence). This chain's CDR3 is CASSTPGKGNEKLFF. In DNA, the CDR3 is TGTGCCAGTAGTACGCCGGGAAAGGGCAATGAAAAACTGTTTTTT.

The genes are TRBV18 and TRBJ2-3, with a possible D match to TRBD1 (6 bases). CDR1 is KGHSH and CDR2 is LQKENI in the germline V gene. The ends were cut back, 2 bases at V and 2 bases at J, with 23 bases in the middle. This CDR3 has 19 amino acids. CDR3 in DNA: TGTGCCAGCTCACCAATGGGGGCAGGCCGATTGTCGGACACAGATACGCAGTATTTT. Translated, it gives CASSPMGAGRLSDTDTQYF.

The chain is built from TRBV18 and TRBJ2-5; D possibly corresponds to TRBD1 (5 bases). The ends were cut back, 1 base at V and 5 bases at J, with 17 bases in the middle. The CDR3 loop spans 16 amino acids. Germline CDR1 is KGHSH and CDR2 is LQKENI. CDR3 DNA sequence: TGTGCCAGCTCACCACTCCGTACAGGCGTGGGGGAGACCCAGTACTTC. Protein: CASSPLRTGVGETQYF.

The CDR3 is CAWSSLWVGNYEQYF. CDR3 coding DNA: TGTGCCTGGAGCTCACTATGGGTGGGGAACTACGAGCAGTACTTC. The chain combines TRBV30 with TRBJ2-7, with D hard to call. The V end was cut by 3 bases, the J end by 3 bases, with 18 bases between. In germline, CDR1 is GTSNPN, CDR2 SVGIG (reference sequence). The CDR3 sequence is 15 residues long.

This clone was detected once. The rearrangement joins TRBV10-3 to TRBJ2-3; D gene ambiguous. Germline CDR1 ENHRY, CDR2 SYGVKD. This CDR3 has 15 amino acids. Trimming cost V 0 bases and J 3 bases, with 10 bases left between them. CDR3 DNA sequence: TGTGCCATCAGTGAGTCGAGCCGACAAACAGATACGCAGTATTTT. This sequence encodes CAISESSRQTDTQYF.

V and J are TRBV5-1 and TRBJ1-4; D is unclear. This CDR3 is 16 amino acids long. Germline lookup yields CDR1 SGHRS and CDR2 YFSETQ. V lost 0 bases, J lost 3 bases, and 12 bases lay in between. The CDR3 is CASSLAQVLSNEKLFF. The CDR3 DNA is TGCGCCAGCAGCTTGGCGCAGGTTCTTTCTAATGAAAAACTGTTTTTT. Looking up the rest from reference TRBV5-1 and TRBJ1-4 gives the full variable domain: KAGVTQTPRYLIKTRGQQVTLSCSPISGHRSVSWYQQTPGQGLQFLFEYFSETQRNKGNFPGRFSGRQFSNSRSEMNVSTLELGDSALYLCASSLAQVLSNEKLFFGSGTQLSVL.

The rearrangement joins TRBV27 to TRBJ1-1; perhaps TRBD1 as D (5 bases). Germline CDR1 MNHEY, CDR2 SMNVEV (reference sequence). The V and J ends lost 3 bases and 3 bases respectively, with 20 bases between them. The CDR3 extends over 17 amino acids. DNA of the CDR3: TGTGCCAGCAGTTTGGGCCCCCCACACCGGGGGTACACTGAAGCTTTCTTT. It specifies CASSLGPPHRGYTEAFF.

This rearrangement joins TRBV5-1 to TRBJ2-2; D is unclear. The CDR3 is 12 amino acids. Trimming left V 4 bases short and J 5 bases short, with 6 bases between. The germline gives CDR1 SGHRS, CDR2 YFSETQ. The CDR3 protein is CASSVGTGELFF. The CDR3 DNA reads as TGCGCCAGCAGCGTAGGGACCGGGGAGCTGTTTTTT.

This clone has a handful of counts. The rearrangement uses TRBV20-1 and TRBJ2-5; no definite D call. Looked up from germline, CDR1 is DFQATT and CDR2 is SNEGSKA (reference sequence). The ends were cut back, 3 bases at V and 1 base at J, with 3 bases in the middle. CDR3 length: 11 amino acids. The CDR3 loop is CSARPQETQYF. Here the CDR3 DNA reads TGCAGTGCTAGGCCCCAAGAGACCCAGTACTTC.

This clone was seen repeatedly, ten times or more. The chain joins TRBV7-9 to TRBJ1-2; D is ambiguous. Germline values: CDR1 SEHNR, CDR2 FQNEAQ (reference sequence). Between the trimmed V and J ends, which lost 3 bases and 11 bases, there was a span of 7 bases. The CDR3 loop spans 10 amino acids. CDR3 residues: CASSFDGYTF. Here the CDR3 DNA reads TGTGCCAGCAGCTTTGACGGATACACCTTC.

This chain joins TRBV18 and TRBJ2-7; D not certain. This CDR3 spans 12 amino acids. The germline V gene encodes CDR1 KGHSH and CDR2 LQKENI. V gave up 3 bases and J gave up 11 bases, with 14 bases separating them. CDR3 DNA sequence: TGTGCCAGCTCACCGCGGACCTCAGAGGAGTACTTC. It yields the protein CASSPRTSEEYF.

V and J are TRBV5-1 and TRBJ1-6; 7 bases line up with TRBD1. The junction had 4 bases not matched to a gene; V was cut back by 4 bases and J by 0 bases. Germline V CDR1 and CDR2: SGHRS, YFSETQ. The CDR3 consists of 16 residues. CDR3 in amino acids: CASSKGDSSYNSPLHF. The DNA for the CDR3 is TGCGCCAGCAGCAAGGGGGACAGCTCCTATAATTCACCCCTCCACTTT.

The rearrangement links TRBV6-6 to TRBJ1-5; D is possibly TRBD1 (5 bases). CDR1 is MNHNY, CDR2 SVGAGI, per germline (reference sequence). Trimming removed 6 bases at V and 7 bases at J, with 13 bases between. The CDR3 is 13 amino acids. The chain's CDR3 is CASSQGFVQPQHF. CDR3 in DNA: TGTGCCAGCAGCCAGGGATTTGTGCAGCCCCAGCATTTT.

The rearrangement joins TRBV4-2 to TRBJ1-3, with D possibly being TRBD1 (5 bases). The CDR3 runs to 17 residues. Trimming pared 4 bases from V and 4 bases from J, leaving 20 bases between. Germline lookup yields CDR1 LGHNA and CDR2 YNFKEQ. The CDR3 nucleotides read TGTGCCAGCAGCCTCACAGGACCTTCCTCTGCCGGAAACACCATATATTTT. Amino acids: CASSLTGPSSAGNTIYF.

The rearrangement joins TRBV11-2 to TRBJ2-5; D uncertain. This CDR3 is built from 13 residues. Germline V CDR1 and CDR2: SGHAT, FQNNGV. Trimming stripped 1 base from V and 5 bases from J, with 8 bases between. CDR3 nucleotide sequence: TGTGCCAGCAGCTTAGGGGGTTCGGAGACCCAGTACTTC. Amino acids: CASSLGGSETQYF.

V is TRBV18 and J is TRBJ2-1; TRBD2 aligns across 11 bases. V shed 6 bases and J 5 bases; nucleotides not matched to a gene: 6. Germline loops: CDR1 KGHSH, CDR2 LQKENI. The CDR3 is 15 residues long. The CDR3 reads CASSFGLAGNNEQFF. CDR3 nucleotide sequence: TGTGCCAGCTCCTTTGGACTAGCGGGCAACAATGAGCAGTTCTTC. Together with reference TRBV18 and TRBJ2-1, the CDR3 gives the full variable domain: NAGVMQNPRHLVRRRGQEARLRCSPMKGHSHVYWYRQLPEEGLKFMVYLQKENIIDESGMPKERFSAEFPKEGPSILRIQQVVRGDSAAYFCASSFGLAGNNEQFFGPGTRLTVL.